The 28 T cell receptor beta chains presented below share a single source sample, sequenced in a study of shared T cell receptors in the human thymus. Data came from immunoSEQ multiplex PCR; TCRdb stores just in-frame clones and leaves some out. The data contain hundreds of thousands of clones, around 87% of them singletons. The sample was also linked to a second study, of human thymus T cells.

Sequencing was carried out using thymocytes. The receptors come from a boy less than two years old with a congenital heart defect.

The chain couples TRBV2 to TRBJ2-1; a possible D gene is TRBD2 (6 bases). There are 14 residues in the CDR3. V gave up 2 bases and J gave up 4 bases, with 9 bases separating them. The germline gives CDR1 SNHLY, CDR2 FYNNEI. Here the CDR3 reads CASSELARYNEQFF. DNA of the CDR3: TGTGCCAGCAGTGAACTAGCGCGTTACAATGAGCAGTTCTTC.

CDR3 DNA: TGTGCCAGCAGCTCGAAGGGACAGGGGGCCCCAGATACGCAGTATTTT. Protein: CASSSKGQGAPDTQYF. This chain uses TRBV7-9 with TRBJ2-3; 12 bases align to TRBD1. The CDR3 extends over 16 amino acids. Losses at the gene ends were 4 bases for V and 4 bases for J; bases not matched to a gene: 6. Per the germline V gene, CDR1 is SEHNR and CDR2 is FQNEAQ (reference sequence).

The chain combines TRBV28 with TRBJ2-1, with 11 positions matching TRBD2. Per the germline V gene, CDR1 is MDHEN and CDR2 is SYDVKM. V was pared by 5 bases and J by 9 bases, with 6 bases of the junction left unmatched. This CDR3 region has 14 residues. The CDR3 region has the DNA TGTGCCAGCAGTCGTAGCGGGAGGGCCGGTGAGCAGTTCTTC. Its translation is CASSRSGRAGEQFF. Full variable domain (remainder filled in from reference TRBV28 and TRBJ2-1): DVKVTQSSRYLVKRTGEKVFLECVQDMDHENMFWYRQDPGLGLRLIYFSYDVKMKEKGDIPEGYSVSREKKERFSLILESASTNQTSMYLCASSRSGRAGEQFFGPGTRLTVL.

This chain uses TRBV28 with TRBJ1-2; D is uncertain. V was shortened by 4 bases and J by 4 bases, with 16 bases between the two germline ends. This CDR3 is 15 amino acids long. Per the germline V gene, CDR1 is MDHEN and CDR2 is SYDVKM. The CDR3 loop is CASSSGEGRFYGYTF. The CDR3 bases are TGTGCCAGCAGTTCCGGGGAGGGTAGGTTCTATGGCTACACCTTC.

J is TRBJ2-7 and V is TRBV5-1; TRBD1 aligns across 10 bases. The V segment lost 1 base and the J segment 3 bases; nucleotides outside the gene matches: 4. This CDR3 spans 15 amino acids. Per the germline V gene, CDR1 is SGHRS and CDR2 is YFSETQ. CDR3 sequence reads: CASSLKGQGVYEQYF. The CDR3 region has the DNA TGCGCCAGCAGCTTGAAAGGACAGGGGGTCTACGAGCAGTACTTC. The full variable domain, completed using reference TRBV5-1 and TRBJ2-7, is KAGVTQTPRYLIKTRGQQVTLSCSPISGHRSVSWYQQTPGQGLQFLFEYFSETQRNKGNFPGRFSGRQFSNSRSEMNVSTLELGDSALYLCASSLKGQGVYEQYFGPGTRLTVT.

The chain has TRBV7-9 and TRBJ2-7, with 10 bases that match TRBD1. Losses at the gene ends were 4 bases for V and 7 bases for J; bases not matched to a gene: 16. The CDR3 runs to 17 residues. Germline V gives CDR1 SEHNR, CDR2 FQNEAQ (reference sequence). The CDR3 spells CASSYTIGTGETGEQYF. The CDR3 bases are TGTGCCAGCAGCTATACCATCGGGACAGGGGAGACAGGGGAGCAGTACTTC.

The rearrangement uses TRBV4-3 and TRBJ2-1; D is possibly TRBD2 (6 bases). V lost 4 bases to trimming and J lost 8 bases, with 15 bases between them. The CDR3 loop spans 14 amino acids. Germline V gene sequence: CDR1 LGHNA, CDR2 YSLEER. Here the CDR3 DNA reads TGCGCCAGCAGCCCCGGAATTTCTAGCGATGAGCAGTTCTTC. It encodes CASSPGISSDEQFF.

The chain employs TRBV29-1 and TRBJ2-7, with 7 bases fitting TRBD2. Germline CDR1 is SQVTM and CDR2 is ANQGSEA. Trimming cost V 6 bases and J 4 bases; bases outside gene matches: 15. This CDR3 has 15 residues. CDR3 in DNA: TGCAGCGTGCGGTTACCGGGACTACAATCTTACGAGCAGTACTTC. Protein sequence: CSVRLPGLQSYEQYF.

V gene TRBV18 combines with J gene TRBJ2-2; 9 nucleotides line up with TRBD1. This CDR3 has 18 residues. Trimming at V came to 8 bases and at J to 0 bases, leaving 13 bases not matched to a gene. Per the germline V gene, CDR1 is KGHSH and CDR2 is LQKENI. CDR3 loop: CASVRKQGASANTGELFF. CDR3 sequence (DNA): TGTGCCAGCGTTCGTAAACAGGGGGCTTCAGCGAACACCGGGGAGCTGTTTTTT.

This clone appeared a single time. The chain combines TRBV7-3 with TRBJ1-1; D ambiguous. The germline gives CDR1 SGHTA, CDR2 FQGTGA. The CDR3 consists of 13 residues. V was clipped by 4 bases and J by 3 bases, with 9 bases between them. The CDR3 is CASSYNSDTEAFF. The CDR3 bases are TGTGCCAGCAGCTATAACAGTGACACTGAAGCTTTCTTT. Together with reference TRBV7-3 and TRBJ1-1, the CDR3 gives the full variable domain: GAGVSQTPSNKVTEKGKYVELRCDPISGHTALYWYRQSLGQGPEFLIYFQGTGAADDSGLPNDRFFAVRPEGSVSTLKIQRTERGDSAVYLCASSYNSDTEAFFGQGTRLTVV.

The rearrangement uses TRBV28 and TRBJ2-7; D may be TRBD1 (6 bases). Germline CDR1 is MDHEN and CDR2 is SYDVKM. Trimming cost V 6 bases and J 1 base, with 16 bases left between them. The length of the CDR3 is 15 residues. For the CDR3, the DNA is TGTGCCAGCAGGGTCGGACAGACCCGTTCCTACGAGCAGTACTTC. This translates into CASRVGQTRSYEQYF. Together with reference TRBV28 and TRBJ2-7, the CDR3 gives the full variable domain: DVKVTQSSRYLVKRTGEKVFLECVQDMDHENMFWYRQDPGLGLRLIYFSYDVKMKEKGDIPEGYSVSREKKERFSLILESASTNQTSMYLCASRVGQTRSYEQYFGPGTRLTVT.

V gene TRBV11-1 combines with J gene TRBJ2-1; tentatively, D is TRBD1 (6 bases). V lost 1 base, J lost 3 bases, and 10 bases lay in between. This CDR3 region has 15 residues. Germline V gives CDR1 SGHAT, CDR2 FQDESV (reference sequence). The CDR3 DNA reads as TGTGCCAGCAGCTTAGACAGGGCCGTCTACAATGAGCAGTTCTTC. Amino acids: CASSLDRAVYNEQFF. Drawing the rest from reference TRBV11-1 and TRBJ2-1, the complete variable domain is EAEVAQSPRYKITEKSQAVAFWCDPISGHATLYWYRQILGQGPELLVQFQDESVVDDSQLPKDRFSAERLKGVDSTLKIQPAELGDSAMYLCASSLDRAVYNEQFFGPGTRLTVL.

Points on this clone: Other DNA sequences from this sample encode an identical CDR3 as well. V gene TRBV19 combines with J gene TRBJ1-3; D not resolved. The CDR3 has 11 residues. V was trimmed by 9 bases and J by 1 base, leaving 4 bases between them. Germline V gives CDR1 LNHDA, CDR2 SQIVND (reference sequence). CDR3 protein: CASLSGNTIYF. The CDR3, as DNA: TGTGCCAGCCTATCTGGAAACACCATATATTTT.

The chain employs TRBV5-1 and TRBJ2-4, with a weak D call TRBD2 (5 bases). This CDR3 region has 16 residues. In germline, CDR1 is SGHRS, CDR2 YFSETQ. V shed 4 bases and J shed 2 bases, with 16 bases lying between them. As DNA, the CDR3 is TGCGCCAGCAGCCTCGGGGTTGCCCCCACCAAAAACATTCAGTACTTC. It encodes CASSLGVAPTKNIQYF. The whole variable domain, remainder taken from reference TRBV5-1 and TRBJ2-4, is KAGVTQTPRYLIKTRGQQVTLSCSPISGHRSVSWYQQTPGQGLQFLFEYFSETQRNKGNFPGRFSGRQFSNSRSEMNVSTLELGDSALYLCASSLGVAPTKNIQYFGAGTRLSVL.

The J gene is TRBJ2-7, the V gene TRBV28; D perhaps matches TRBD1 (7 bases). The germline V gene encodes CDR1 MDHEN and CDR2 SYDVKM. This CDR3 is built from 14 residues. V was cut by 10 bases and J by 1 base, with 17 bases left in between. In DNA form, the CDR3 reads TGTGCCACCTTCGGGGAGGACAGGTCCTACGAGCAGTACTTC. It codes for CATFGEDRSYEQYF.

V is TRBV14 and J is TRBJ2-7, with a weak D call TRBD2 (5 bases). The germline CDR1 and CDR2 sequences are SGHDN and FVKESK. The CDR3 runs to 13 residues. The V end lost 1 base, the J end lost 9 bases, and 13 bases lay between the germline ends. The CDR3 coding sequence is TGTGCCAGCAGCCAAGCAGTGACTACGGGGCAGTACTTC. It codes for CASSQAVTTGQYF.

CDR3 DNA sequence: TGTGCCACCAGCACCCGGTTGCGCGGGGAGGGCCTGTTCGAGCAGTACTTC. It is translated as CATSTRLRGEGLFEQYF. The rearrangement links TRBV15 to TRBJ2-7; 7 nucleotides line up with TRBD2. Germline CDR1 reads LNHNV; CDR2 reads YYDKDF (reference sequence). The CDR3 runs to 17 residues. With V trimmed by 4 bases and J by 6 bases, 18 bases remained unmatched.

The rearrangement joins TRBV29-1 to TRBJ1-2; weak D call: TRBD1 (5 bases). V lost 6 bases and J 6 bases, leaving 11 bases between the germline ends. There are 11 residues in the CDR3. Germline CDR1 SQVTM, CDR2 ANQGSEA. As DNA, the CDR3 is TGCAGCGTCCTTCGGGGGGATGGCTACACCTTC. It translates to CSVLRGDGYTF.

J is TRBJ2-2 and V is TRBV19; D remains unclear. The V gene lost 7 bases and the J gene lost 3 bases, with 12 bases spanning the gap. The CDR3 covers 14 residues. Germline values: CDR1 LNHDA, CDR2 SQIVND (reference sequence). The CDR3 DNA reads TGTGCCAGTACCGACCCCGACTACACCGGGGAGCTGTTTTTT. Translating gives CASTDPDYTGELFF.

The gene calls are TRBV7-6 and TRBJ2-3; the match to TRBD2 covers 11 bases. Trimming took 1 base from V and 2 from J; bases not matched to a gene: 8. Per the germline V gene, CDR1 is SGHVS and CDR2 is FNYEAQ. The CDR3 has 18 residues. The CDR3 sequence: CASSLVPRLAGNTDTQYF. The CDR3, as DNA: TGTGCCAGCAGCTTAGTTCCGCGACTAGCGGGAAACACAGATACGCAGTATTTT.

The V gene is TRBV28, the J gene TRBJ2-7; TRBD1 matches at 10 bases. The CDR3 loop spans 19 amino acids. Germline trimming cut 5 bases from V and 9 bases from J; bases unmatched to any gene: 25. Germline V gives CDR1 MDHEN, CDR2 SYDVKM. The CDR3 region is CASSPAPGRVRQGAFRQYF. Here the CDR3 DNA reads TGTGCCAGCAGTCCCGCGCCTGGTAGAGTGAGACAGGGGGCTTTCAGGCAGTACTTC.

The CDR3 sequence: CASSTDRIYGYTF. Written as DNA, the CDR3 is TGCGCCAGCAGCACGGACAGGATCTATGGCTACACCTTC. The rearrangement uses TRBV5-1 and TRBJ1-2; 7 nucleotides match TRBD1. Germline V CDR1 and CDR2: SGHRS, YFSETQ. CDR3 size: 13 residues. With V trimmed by 4 bases and J by 4 bases, 4 bases remained unmatched. The full variable domain, its missing parts supplied by reference TRBV5-1 and TRBJ1-2, is KAGVTQTPRYLIKTRGQQVTLSCSPISGHRSVSWYQQTPGQGLQFLFEYFSETQRNKGNFPGRFSGRQFSNSRSEMNVSTLELGDSALYLCASSTDRIYGYTFGSGTRLTVV.

The V gene is TRBV5-1, the J gene TRBJ2-3, with a tentative D call TRBD2 (6 bases). V lost 4 bases, J lost 1 base, and 16 bases lay in between. The CDR3 has 16 residues. Germline V CDR1 and CDR2: SGHRS, YFSETQ. Here the CDR3 reads CASSPAPGVRTDTQYF. Written as DNA, the CDR3 is TGCGCCAGCAGCCCAGCTCCGGGAGTTCGCACAGATACGCAGTATTTT.

The count of this clone is one. The chain has TRBV27 and TRBJ2-6, with D possibly being TRBD1 (6 bases). Germline values: CDR1 MNHEY, CDR2 SMNVEV (reference sequence). Trimming took 5 bases from V and 0 from J, leaving 11 bases between them. The length of the CDR3 is 16 residues. The CDR3 DNA follows: TGTGCCAGCAGTCCCGGACAGTACTCTGGGGCCAACGTCCTGACTTTC. Its protein is CASSPGQYSGANVLTF.

This clone was found once. For the CDR3, the DNA is TGCGCCAGCAGCCCCGAGACAGGGGGTTGCGAGCAGTACTTC. This encodes CASSPETGGCEQYF. V and J are TRBV4-3 and TRBJ2-7; TRBD1 matches 9 bases. V lost 4 bases to trimming and J lost 6 bases; unmatched junction nucleotides: 7. The CDR3 covers 14 residues. Per the germline V gene, CDR1 is LGHNA and CDR2 is YSLEER.

The chain is built from TRBV28 and TRBJ2-7; weak D call: TRBD1 (6 bases). The CDR3 extends over 18 amino acids. The V end lost 2 bases, the J end lost 3 bases, and 23 bases lay between the germline ends. CDR1 and CDR2 from the germline V gene are MDHEN and SYDVKM. The CDR3 DNA follows: TGTGCCAGCAGTTTACGGCCAGCGCGAGACAGGAAGGTCTACGAGCAGTACTTC. This translates into CASSLRPARDRKVYEQYF. Using reference TRBV28 and TRBJ2-7 for the parts outside the CDR3, the full variable domain is DVKVTQSSRYLVKRTGEKVFLECVQDMDHENMFWYRQDPGLGLRLIYFSYDVKMKEKGDIPEGYSVSREKKERFSLILESASTNQTSMYLCASSLRPARDRKVYEQYFGPGTRLTVT.

This chain uses TRBV27 with TRBJ1-5; 7 bases agree with TRBD1. Losses at the gene ends were 5 bases for V and 4 bases for J; bases not matched to a gene: 5. Looked up from germline, CDR1 is MNHEY and CDR2 is SMNVEV (reference sequence). The CDR3 contains 14 residues. CDR3: CASSTGQWNQPQHF. CDR3 DNA sequence: TGTGCCAGCAGTACGGGACAGTGGAATCAGCCCCAGCATTTT.

J is TRBJ2-5 and V is TRBV27; maybe TRBD2 (6 bases). This CDR3 is 12 amino acids long. Trimming took off 6 bases at V and 5 bases at J, with 10 bases between the two ends. The germline V gene encodes CDR1 MNHEY and CDR2 SMNVEV (reference sequence). CDR3 nucleotide sequence: TGTGCCAGCAGGACGGCGGGGGAGACCCAGTACTTC. Its translation: CASRTAGETQYF.